One and the same sample provided the 29 T cell receptor beta chains below, sequenced in a study of spatial heterogeneity in lung cancer. In TCRdb, the 5' RACE reads were re-called with MiXCR into one record per CDR3 protein. The sample includes about 75,000 distinct CDR3 sequences, about an eighth seen only once; the top ten take more than 7%. Time point denoted: sample taken at primary tumor resection. In each case, whole RNA from tumor, nontumor lung or frozen PBMC was sequenced unsorted. Source: PBMCs, taken at surgery. These receptors all stem from a male donor with early-stage non-small cell lung cancer.

This clonotype came up many times. This chain uses TRBV10-3 with TRBJ2-7; the match to TRBD1 covers 7 bases. The V gene end was trimmed by 3 bases and the J gene end by 2 bases; junction bases not matched to a gene: 7. The CDR3 is made up of 15 amino acids. Germline-derived CDR1 and CDR2 are ENHRY and SYGVKD. CDR3 sequence reads: CAISEPQGYTYEQYF. CDR3 DNA sequence: TGTGCCATCAGTGAACCACAGGGGTACACCTACGAGCAGTACTTC.

The rearrangement uses TRBV29-1 and TRBJ2-7; TRBD1 is a possible D gene (5 bases). CDR3 size: 13 residues. V was shortened by 4 bases and J by 3 bases, with 13 bases between the two germline ends. CDR1 and CDR2 (germline): SQVTM, ANQGSEA. CDR3: CSVVGQGGYEQYF. DNA of the CDR3: TGCAGCGTTGTGGGTCAGGGTGGCTACGAGCAGTACTTC.

This clonotype was observed at least ten times. The gene calls are TRBV5-1 and TRBJ2-5, with D possibly matching TRBD1 (6 bases). This CDR3 is 14 amino acids long. Germline loops: CDR1 SGHRS, CDR2 YFSETQ. Trimming cost V 4 bases and J 3 bases, with 13 bases left between them. The CDR3 sequence is CASSIGQWKETQYF. CDR3 sequence (DNA): TGCGCCAGCAGCATCGGACAGTGGAAAGAGACCCAGTACTTC.

This clonotype was counted at least ten times. The chain carries TRBV20-1 and TRBJ2-3; TRBD2 matches at 7 bases. This CDR3 spans 17 amino acids. Germline V gene sequence: CDR1 DFQATT, CDR2 SNEGSKA (reference sequence). Trimming removed 6 bases from V and 1 base from J; junction bases left unmatched: 16. CDR3 region: CSATIMAGVRGTDTQYF. The DNA for the CDR3 is TGCAGTGCCACGATTATGGCGGGAGTAAGGGGCACAGATACGCAGTATTTT.

The chain employs TRBV20-1 and TRBJ2-7, with D unclear. Germline V CDR1 and CDR2: DFQATT, SNEGSKA (reference sequence). The CDR3 consists of 13 residues. Trimming pared 5 bases from V and 1 base from J, leaving 12 bases between. CDR3 in amino acids: CSALVQLSYEQYF. The DNA of the CDR3 is TGCAGTGCTTTAGTGCAACTTTCCTACGAGCAGTACTTC.

This clonotype was detected ten times or more. The chain carries TRBV10-3 and TRBJ2-5; 7 positions agree with TRBD1. CDR3 length: 15 residues. The trim removed 6 bases at V and 2 bases at J, leaving 9 bases unmatched. CDR1 is ENHRY and CDR2 is SYGVKD in the germline V gene. This CDR3 is CAIRPTTGSQETQYF. CDR3 in DNA: TGTGCCATCAGACCTACGACAGGGTCGCAAGAGACCCAGTACTTC.

This clonotype was observed a handful of times. The chain has TRBV12-3 or TRBV12-4 and TRBJ2-7, with D possibly matching TRBD2 (6 bases). This CDR3 has 13 residues. V lost 3 bases and J 2 bases, leaving 8 bases between the germline ends. In DNA, the CDR3 is TGTGCCAGCAGTTTTAGCGGAACCTACGAGCAGTACTTC. Translating it yields CASSFSGTYEQYF.

This chain connects TRBV11-3 to TRBJ2-3; D might be TRBD2 (6 bases). CDR1 is SGHNT and CDR2 is YENEEA in the germline V gene. V lost 5 bases and J lost 2, with 14 bases in between. CDR3 length: 15 residues. CDR3 nucleotide sequence: TGTGCCAGCAGCGGAAGGGACTCCCTCACAGATACGCAGTATTTT. Translating gives CASSGRDSLTDTQYF.

This chain links TRBV12-5 with TRBJ1-4; no clear D gene. In germline, CDR1 is LGHNT, CDR2 FRNRAP. V dropped 1 base and J dropped 8 bases, with 14 bases sitting between them. The length of the CDR3 is 15 residues. The CDR3 region has the DNA TGTGCTAGTGGTTTGGAATGGCTCAAGGGCGAAAAACTGTTTTTT. Encoded protein: CASGLEWLKGEKLFF.

This clonotype appeared a few times. The chain carries TRBV20-1 and TRBJ1-1; a weak D match, TRBD1 (6 bases). Germline CDR1 DFQATT, CDR2 SNEGSKA (reference sequence). The V end was cut by 5 bases, the J end by 3 bases, with 16 bases between. The CDR3 has 14 residues. This chain's CDR3 is CSAPNSGADTEAFF. CDR3 DNA: TGCAGTGCTCCAAATTCAGGGGCTGACACTGAAGCTTTCTTT.

There are many counts of this clonotype. V and J are TRBV19 and TRBJ2-1; TRBD2 matches at 9 bases. Losses at the gene ends were 6 bases for V and 3 bases for J; bases not matched to a gene: 6. CDR1 is LNHDA, CDR2 SQIVND, per germline (reference sequence). The CDR3 consists of 15 residues. The CDR3 sequence is CASRNSGSSYNEQFF. In DNA, the CDR3 is TGTGCCAGTAGAAATAGCGGGAGTAGCTACAATGAGCAGTTCTTC. The full variable domain, completed using reference TRBV19 and TRBJ2-1, is DGGITQSPKYLFRKEGQNVTLSCEQNLNHDAMYWYRQDPGQGLRLIYYSQIVNDFQKGDIAEGYSVSREKKESFPLTVTSAQKNPTAFYLCASRNSGSSYNEQFFGPGTRLTVL.

The chain carries TRBV12-3 or TRBV12-4 and TRBJ1-5, with a weak D call TRBD1 (6 bases). V dropped 4 bases and J dropped 4 bases, with 14 bases sitting between them. The CDR3 runs to 15 residues. CDR3 DNA: TGTGCCAGCAGTTACGCAGGGGCCGGTAATCAGCCCCAGCATTTT. Amino acids: CASSYAGAGNQPQHF.

The chain combines TRBV11-2 with TRBJ1-2; 10 positions match TRBD1. The CDR3 loop spans 14 amino acids. V lost 3 bases and J lost 7; bases outside the gene matches: 5. Germline V gives CDR1 SGHAT, CDR2 FQNNGV. For the CDR3, the DNA is TGTGCCAGCAGCTTCTGGGACAGGGGTTCTGGCTACACCTTC. The encoded protein is CASSFWDRGSGYTF. Using reference TRBV11-2 and TRBJ1-2 for the parts outside the CDR3, the full variable domain is EAGVAQSPRYKIIEKRQSVAFWCNPISGHATLYWYQQILGQGPKLLIQFQNNGVVDDSQLPKDRFSAERLKGVDSTLKIQPAKLEDSAVYLCASSFWDRGSGYTFGSGTRLTVV.

The sample holds many counts of this clonotype. The chain has TRBV7-9 and TRBJ2-7; 7 bases align to TRBD2. Germline-derived CDR1 and CDR2 are SEHNR and FQNEAQ (reference sequence). This CDR3 spans 16 amino acids. J gave up 0 bases and V 3 bases, and 8 bases lay outside the gene matches. In DNA form, the CDR3 reads TGTGCCAGCAGCTTCCACGTGGGAGGGACCTCCTACGAGCAGTACTTC. Protein product: CASSFHVGGTSYEQYF.

The rearrangement joins TRBV5-1 to TRBJ1-1, with 7 nucleotides matching TRBD1. CDR3 length: 14 amino acids. The germline V gene encodes CDR1 SGHRS and CDR2 YFSETQ. Trimming at V came to 6 bases and at J to 0 bases, leaving 5 bases not matched to a gene. This CDR3 is CASTSQGVNTEAFF. Here the CDR3 DNA reads TGCGCCAGCACCTCCCAGGGGGTGAACACTGAAGCTTTCTTT.

This clonotype came up a few times. The gene calls are TRBV11-3 and TRBJ1-3; D uncertain. Per germline, CDR1 SGHNT and CDR2 YENEEA. The CDR3 has 11 amino acids. Trimming took off 4 bases at V and 6 bases at J, with 4 bases between the two ends. This CDR3 is CASSSANTIYF. The CDR3 DNA reads TGTGCCAGCAGCTCAGCAAACACCATATATTTT.

This chain uses TRBV2 with TRBJ2-3; 8 nucleotides agree with TRBD1. The CDR3 sequence is 15 residues long. The V and J ends lost 3 bases and 1 base, in that order; junction bases with no gene match: 3. CDR1 is SNHLY, CDR2 FYNNEI, per germline. CDR3 sequence reads: CASSDPGGGTDTQYF. The DNA of the CDR3 is TGTGCCAGCAGTGACCCAGGGGGCGGCACAGATACGCAGTATTTT.

The rearrangement joins TRBV7-4 to TRBJ2-7; D gene unclear. This CDR3 contains 15 residues. The germline CDR1 and CDR2 sequences are SGHVT and SQSDAQ. Trimming pared 7 bases from V and 2 bases from J, leaving 18 bases between. The CDR3, as DNA: TGTGCCAGCACCCTACACCCGAGACACACCTACGAGCAGTACTTC. This translates into CASTLHPRHTYEQYF.

V gene TRBV18 combines with J gene TRBJ2-3, with unresolved D. The CDR3 consists of 11 residues. V lost 2 bases, J lost 10 bases, and 7 bases lay in between. Germline CDR1 KGHSH, CDR2 LQKENI. The DNA for the CDR3 is TGTGCCAGCTCACCAGACGCGGCGCAGTATTTT. Translating it yields CASSPDAAQYF. The variable domain in full, completed from reference TRBV18 and TRBJ2-3, reads NAGVMQNPRHLVRRRGQEARLRCSPMKGHSHVYWYRQLPEEGLKFMVYLQKENIIDESGMPKERFSAEFPKEGPSILRIQQVVRGDSAAYFCASSPDAAQYFGPGTRLTVL.

This clonotype was detected only a few times. The rearrangement joins TRBV27 to TRBJ1-5; unclear D gene. The germline V gene encodes CDR1 MNHEY and CDR2 SMNVEV (reference sequence). The CDR3 is 12 amino acids. Trimming removed 5 bases at V and 9 bases at J, with 11 bases between. The CDR3 bases are TGTGCCAGCAGTACGCTCAAAGGGCCCCAGCATTTT. Encoded protein: CASSTLKGPQHF.

This chain links TRBV20-1 with TRBJ2-3, with TRBD1 identical over 9 bases. Losses at the gene ends were 0 bases for V and 5 bases for J; bases not matched to a gene: 9. This CDR3 has 16 residues. The germline gives CDR1 DFQATT, CDR2 SNEGSKA (reference sequence). The CDR3 sequence: CSARDSGTGFGDTQYF. Here the CDR3 DNA reads TGCAGTGCTAGAGATAGTGGGACAGGGTTTGGAGATACGCAGTATTTT.

The chain uses TRBV18 and TRBJ2-2; D remains ambiguous. Germline V gene sequence: CDR1 KGHSH, CDR2 LQKENI. There are 16 residues in the CDR3. The V gene lost 1 base and the J gene lost 3 bases, with 12 bases spanning the gap. The CDR3 sequence is CASSPQSGPDTGELFF. As DNA, the CDR3 is TGTGCCAGCTCACCACAATCAGGCCCTGACACCGGGGAGCTGTTTTTT.

The chain uses TRBV6-5 and TRBJ2-7; TRBD1 matches at 7 bases. Trimming cost V 6 bases and J 4 bases; bases outside gene matches: 3. The CDR3 extends over 12 amino acids. Germline lookup yields CDR1 MNHEY and CDR2 SVGAGI. The chain's CDR3 is CASRTGIYEQYF. The CDR3 DNA sequence: TGTGCCAGCAGGACAGGGATATACGAGCAGTACTTC.

This clonotype was recorded at least ten times. The rearrangement links TRBV4-1 to TRBJ2-2; no clear D. This CDR3 is 16 amino acids long. V lost 1 base to trimming and J lost 3 bases, with 12 bases between them. The germline CDR1 and CDR2 sequences are MGHRA and YSYEKL. In DNA form, the CDR3 reads TGCGCCAGCAGCCAAGTGTTGACGGCCTACACCGGGGAGCTGTTTTTT. Translation: CASSQVLTAYTGELFF.

In its sample, this clonotype was seen a few times. The chain employs TRBV7-9 and TRBJ2-1; 16 nucleotides match TRBD2. The CDR3 is 17 amino acids. Trimming took 5 bases from V and 7 from J; bases not matched to a gene: 8. Germline values: CDR1 SEHNR, CDR2 FQNEAQ (reference sequence). This CDR3 reads CASSKGGLAGGRNEQFF. For the CDR3, the DNA is TGTGCCAGCAGCAAGGGGGGACTAGCGGGAGGGAGGAATGAGCAGTTCTTC.

A few counts support this clonotype. This chain joins TRBV4-1 and TRBJ2-7; TRBD1 agrees at 8 bases. CDR1 is MGHRA, CDR2 YSYEKL, per germline. Germline trimming cut 4 bases from V and 2 bases from J; bases unmatched to any gene: 7. The CDR3 consists of 15 residues. Here the CDR3 reads CASSPGAGGAYEQYF. In DNA form, the CDR3 reads TGCGCCAGCAGCCCCGGGGCAGGGGGCGCCTACGAGCAGTACTTC.

This chain joins TRBV7-9 and TRBJ2-2; 12 bases are shared with TRBD2. V lost 6 bases to trimming and J lost 0 bases; unmatched junction nucleotides: 11. The CDR3 covers 19 residues. CDR1 is SEHNR and CDR2 is FQNEAQ in the germline V gene (reference sequence). The CDR3 DNA follows: TGTGCCAGCAGGAGAAGATCGGGACTAGCGGGCGCGAACACCGGGGAGCTGTTTTTT. It specifies CASRRRSGLAGANTGELFF.

The chain is built from TRBV21-1 and TRBJ2-7; TRBD2, as called in the table, went unchecked against the DNA. TRBV21-1 is described as a pseudogene. The CDR3 is 16 amino acids. CDR3 protein: CASSKKGRLNSYEQYF. The CDR3 region has the DNA TGTGCCAGCAGCAAAAAGGGACGGCTAAACTCCTACGAGCAGTACTTC.

The V gene is TRBV11-3, the J gene TRBJ2-3, with D uncertain. The germline CDR1 and CDR2 sequences are SGHNT and YENEEA. Trimming pared 1 base from V and 2 bases from J, leaving 10 bases between. The CDR3 is 15 residues long. CDR3 bases: TGTGCCAGCAGCTTAGCGAGGTCATACACAGATACGCAGTATTTT. It specifies CASSLARSYTDTQYF.